This TCR beta chain was sequenced in a study of T cell repertoires in cytomegalovirus infection. The study, taken as a whole, reports: Based on cumulative public TCR beta family frequency, carriers of CMV plus the relevant HLA were identified.

A note on this clonotype: The antigen is not known.

After removal of 6 bases from V and 4 bases from J, the junction contained 3 bases not matched to a gene. The CDR3 is made up of 12 amino acids. CDR1 and CDR2 (germline): DFQATT, SNEGSKA (reference sequence). TCRdb fed the reads into MiXCR, producing one record per CDR3 protein. The repertoire holds some 180,000 distinct CDR3 sequences, with roughly a fifth as singletons. The receptor comes from a human donor in good health (CMV status not recorded). Some clones in this sample may be carry-over from other donors' samples. The V call is TRBV20-1, the J call TRBJ1-5; 7 bases line up with TRBD1. Sample: PBMCs. CDR3 region: CSAQGQNQPQHF. In DNA form, the CDR3 reads TGCAGTGCACAGGGACAGAATCAGCCCCAGCATTTT.